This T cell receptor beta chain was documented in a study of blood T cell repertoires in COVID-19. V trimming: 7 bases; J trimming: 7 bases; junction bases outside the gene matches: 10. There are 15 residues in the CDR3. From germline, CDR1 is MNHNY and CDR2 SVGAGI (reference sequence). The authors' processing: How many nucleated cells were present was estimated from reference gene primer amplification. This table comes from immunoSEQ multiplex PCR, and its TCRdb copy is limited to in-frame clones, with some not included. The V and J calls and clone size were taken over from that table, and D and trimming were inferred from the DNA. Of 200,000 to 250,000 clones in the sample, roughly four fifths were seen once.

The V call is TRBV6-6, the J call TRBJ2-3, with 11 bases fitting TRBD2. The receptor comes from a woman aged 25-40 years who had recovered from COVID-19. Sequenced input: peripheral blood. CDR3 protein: CASTPLAGGGNTQYF. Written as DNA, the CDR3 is TGTGCCAGCACCCCGCTAGCGGGAGGTGGAAATACGCAGTATTTT.